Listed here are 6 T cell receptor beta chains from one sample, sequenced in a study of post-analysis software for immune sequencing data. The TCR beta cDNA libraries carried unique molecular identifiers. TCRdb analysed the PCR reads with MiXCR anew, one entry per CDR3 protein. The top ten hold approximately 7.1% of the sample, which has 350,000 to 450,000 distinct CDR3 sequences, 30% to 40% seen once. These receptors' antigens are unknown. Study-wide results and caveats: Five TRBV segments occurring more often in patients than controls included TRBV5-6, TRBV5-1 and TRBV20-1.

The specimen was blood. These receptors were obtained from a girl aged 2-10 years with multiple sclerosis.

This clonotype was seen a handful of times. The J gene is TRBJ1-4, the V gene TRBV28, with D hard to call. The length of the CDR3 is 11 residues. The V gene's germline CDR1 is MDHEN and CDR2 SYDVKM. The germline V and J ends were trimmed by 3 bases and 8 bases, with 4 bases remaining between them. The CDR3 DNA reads TGTGCCAGCAGTTTCGGCGAAAAACTGTTTTTT. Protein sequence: CASSFGEKLFF.

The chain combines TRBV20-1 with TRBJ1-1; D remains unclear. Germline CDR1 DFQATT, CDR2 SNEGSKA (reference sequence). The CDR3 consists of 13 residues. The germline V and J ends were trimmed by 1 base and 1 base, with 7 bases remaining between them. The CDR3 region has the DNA TGCAGTGCTAGAGTTGTCAAGAACACTGAAGCTTTCTTT. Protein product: CSARVVKNTEAFF.

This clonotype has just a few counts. The CDR3 bases are TGTGCCAGCAAGGCGGACAGGCCCTACGAGCAGTACTTC. Residues: CASKADRPYEQYF. V usage is TRBV28 and J usage is TRBJ2-7; the match to TRBD1 covers 7 bases. This CDR3 is built from 13 residues. The germline V gene encodes CDR1 MDHEN and CDR2 SYDVKM. The J segment lost 2 bases and the V segment lost 7 bases, leaving 5 bases of the junction unmatched.

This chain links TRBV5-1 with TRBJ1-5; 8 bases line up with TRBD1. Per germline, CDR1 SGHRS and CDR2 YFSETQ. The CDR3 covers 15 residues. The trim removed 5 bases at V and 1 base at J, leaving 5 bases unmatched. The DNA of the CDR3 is TGCGCCAGCAGGGAGGGACAGGCGAGCAATCAGCCCCAGCATTTT. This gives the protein CASREGQASNQPQHF. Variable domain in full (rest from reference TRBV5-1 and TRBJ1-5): KAGVTQTPRYLIKTRGQQVTLSCSPISGHRSVSWYQQTPGQGLQFLFEYFSETQRNKGNFPGRFSGRQFSNSRSEMNVSTLELGDSALYLCASREGQASNQPQHFGDGTRLSIL.

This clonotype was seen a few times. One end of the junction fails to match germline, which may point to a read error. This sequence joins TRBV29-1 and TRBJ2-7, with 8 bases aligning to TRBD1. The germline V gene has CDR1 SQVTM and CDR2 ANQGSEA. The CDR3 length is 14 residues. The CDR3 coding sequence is TGCAGCCCATCGACCGGGACAGGCTCCTCCGAGCAGTACTTC. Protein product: CSPSTGTGSSEQYF.

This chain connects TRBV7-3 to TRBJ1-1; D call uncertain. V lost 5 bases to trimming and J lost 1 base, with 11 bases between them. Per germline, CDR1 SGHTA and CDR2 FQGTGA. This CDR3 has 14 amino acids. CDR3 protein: CASSSSGKNTEAFF. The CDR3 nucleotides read TGTGCCAGCAGCAGCTCCGGGAAGAACACTGAAGCTTTCTTT.